The TCR beta chain described here comes from a study of blood T cell repertoires in COVID-19. Researchers sorted participants into cohorts using their self-reported clinical history. The ends were cut back, 3 bases at V and 0 bases at J, with 15 bases in the middle. Germline V CDR1 and CDR2: LNHDA, SQIVND (reference sequence). The CDR3 extends over 17 amino acids. In the authors' workflow: Reference gene primers were amplified, and this amplification served to estimate nucleated cell counts. The repertoire was sequenced with immunoSEQ multiplex PCR; TCRdb's copy has only in-frame clones and lacks some. V, J and clone size reflect that table, while D and trimming were determined from the DNA. The sample records about 320,000 clones, nearly 90% being singletons.

This chain connects TRBV19 to TRBJ1-5, with D unclear. This clonotype was obtained from a woman aged 25 to 39 who had recovered from COVID-19. The sample consisted of PBMCs or T cells enriched from blood (not recorded which). The CDR3 nucleotides read TGTGCCAGTAGTATTGGTCGGAGGCAGGATAGCAATCAGCCCCAGCATTTT. Protein product: CASSIGRRQDSNQPQHF.